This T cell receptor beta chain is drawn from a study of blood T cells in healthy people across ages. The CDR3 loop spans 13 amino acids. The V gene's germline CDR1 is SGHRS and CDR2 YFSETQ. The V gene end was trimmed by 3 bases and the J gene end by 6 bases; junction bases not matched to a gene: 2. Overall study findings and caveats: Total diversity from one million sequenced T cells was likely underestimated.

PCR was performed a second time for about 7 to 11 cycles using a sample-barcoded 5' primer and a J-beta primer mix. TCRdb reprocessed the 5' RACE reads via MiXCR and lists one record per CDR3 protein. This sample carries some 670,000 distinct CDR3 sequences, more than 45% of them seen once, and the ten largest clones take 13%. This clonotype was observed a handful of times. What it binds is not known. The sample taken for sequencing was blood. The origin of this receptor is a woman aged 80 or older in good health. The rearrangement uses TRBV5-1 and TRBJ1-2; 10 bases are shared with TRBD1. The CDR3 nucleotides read TGCGCCAGCAGCTCGACAGGGGGCGATGGCTACACCTTC. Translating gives CASSSTGGDGYTF.